These 31 T cell receptor beta chains were all obtained from the same sample, sequenced in a study of T cells in Graves' hyperthyroidism and ophthalmopathy. RNA transcripts were the template for amplifying TCR beta CDR3 regions. HTBI primers drove first-round RT-PCR of the TCR CDR3. In TCRdb, the multiplex PCR reads were re-called with MiXCR into one record per CDR3 protein. Among more than 500,000 distinct CDR3 sequences listed, about a sixth were seen once. Specimen: blood. These receptors were taken from a woman aged 25 to 39 with Graves' hyperthyroidism.

This clonotype was picked up a small number of times. V and J are TRBV10-3 and TRBJ2-7; the match to TRBD2 covers 15 bases. The length of the CDR3 is 17 residues. CDR1 is ENHRY and CDR2 is SYGVKD in the germline V gene. Losses at the gene ends were 6 bases for V and 5 bases for J; bases not matched to a gene: 11. The DNA of the CDR3 is TGTGCCATCAGCCCGGGACTAGCGGGAGGTGGCCCCAACGAGCAGTACTTC. It specifies CAISPGLAGGGPNEQYF.

CDR3 region: CASSLPVVRDSTDTQYF. CDR3 in DNA: TGTGCCAGCAGTTTGCCAGTAGTTCGGGACAGCACAGATACGCAGTATTTT. This chain connects TRBV27 to TRBJ2-3; D possibly uses TRBD1 or TRBD2 (5 bases each). V was trimmed by 3 bases and J by 0 bases, leaving 16 bases between them. CDR1 and CDR2 (germline): MNHEY, SMNVEV (reference sequence). The CDR3 loop spans 17 amino acids.

This clonotype was seen many times. This chain joins TRBV3-1 and TRBJ1-4; 8 nucleotides match TRBD1. The CDR3 runs 15 residues. The germline V gene has CDR1 LGHDT and CDR2 YNNKEL (reference sequence). Trimming at V came to 2 bases and at J to 8 bases, leaving 7 bases not matched to a gene. In DNA form, the CDR3 reads TGTGCCAGCAGCCAACCAGGGACAGGAAACGAAAAACTGTTTTTT. As protein: CASSQPGTGNEKLFF.

There are many counts of this clonotype. The chain couples TRBV7-2 to TRBJ2-1; 8 bases align to TRBD1. Per the germline V gene, CDR1 is SGHTA and CDR2 is FQGNSA. Trimming cost V 3 bases and J 4 bases; bases outside gene matches: 5. The CDR3 sequence is 15 residues long. The CDR3 nucleotides read TGTGCCAGCAGCTTTGAGACAGGGGAGTACAATGAGCAGTTCTTC. Amino acid sequence: CASSFETGEYNEQFF.

In this sample, this clonotype turned up a few times. The rearrangement links TRBV11-2 to TRBJ1-6, with TRBD1 matching over 8 bases. This CDR3 contains 15 residues. CDR1 is SGHAT, CDR2 FQNNGV, per germline. V was clipped by 5 bases and J by 11 bases; unmatched bases: 11. The CDR3 loop reads CASSPSDRVRTPLHF. The DNA of the CDR3 is TGTGCCAGCAGCCCGTCGGACAGGGTCAGGACACCCCTCCACTTT.

This clonotype was detected many times. The chain carries TRBV6-5 and TRBJ2-7, with 9 bases that match TRBD2. The V segment lost 2 bases and the J segment 2 bases; nucleotides outside the gene matches: 10. Per the germline V gene, CDR1 is MNHEY and CDR2 is SVGAGI. The CDR3 is made up of 17 amino acids. CDR3 DNA: TGTGCCAGCAGTTACCGTCCGGGCGGGAGGGTTCCCTACGAGCAGTACTTC. As protein: CASSYRPGGRVPYEQYF.

This sequence joins TRBV19 and TRBJ2-1; TRBD2 agrees at 7 bases. V shed 7 bases, J shed 0 bases, and the junction held 6 bases outside the gene matches. Germline-derived CDR1 and CDR2 are LNHDA and SQIVND (reference sequence). The length of the CDR3 is 15 residues. CDR3 DNA: TGTGCCAGTAATTGGGGGGGGAGCTCCTACAATGAGCAGTTCTTC. Protein sequence: CASNWGGSSYNEQFF. Using reference TRBV19 and TRBJ2-1 for the parts outside the CDR3, the full variable domain is DGGITQSPKYLFRKEGQNVTLSCEQNLNHDAMYWYRQDPGQGLRLIYYSQIVNDFQKGDIAEGYSVSREKKESFPLTVTSAQKNPTAFYLCASNWGGSSYNEQFFGPGTRLTVL.

This clonotype was recorded once. A much larger clonotype is one base distant, so this may be a read error. The chain joins TRBV18 to TRBJ1-4; TRBD1 matches at 7 bases. The CDR3 extends over 15 amino acids. Germline V CDR1 and CDR2: KGHSH, LQKENI. CDR3 in DNA: TGTGCCGGCTCATCACTCAGGGGGGAGATTGAAAAACTGTTTTTT. This gives the protein CAGSSLRGEIEKLFF.

This clonotype appeared many times. This chain joins TRBV2 and TRBJ1-4; TRBD1 agrees at 9 bases. V shed 8 bases, J shed 1 base, and the junction held 5 bases outside the gene matches. Germline loops: CDR1 SNHLY, CDR2 FYNNEI. The CDR3 sequence is 15 residues long. DNA of the CDR3: TGTGCCAGCTCGGGACAGGGAATAACTAATGAAAAACTGTTTTTT. Encoded protein: CASSGQGITNEKLFF.

This clonotype was observed many times. The rearrangement uses TRBV12-3 or TRBV12-4 and TRBJ2-2; D gene ambiguous. The CDR3 sequence is 10 residues long. The ends were cut back, 10 bases at V and 5 bases at J, with 5 bases in the middle. CDR3 region: CATFTGELFF. CDR3 coding DNA: TGTGCCACTTTTACCGGGGAGCTGTTTTTT.

There are a few counts of this clonotype. This chain joins TRBV4-1 and TRBJ1-5; TRBD1 might be the D (6 bases). V lost 1 base, J lost 6 bases, and 13 bases lay in between. The CDR3 consists of 15 residues. Germline V lookup: CDR1 MGHRA, CDR2 YSYEKL. The CDR3, as DNA: TGCGCCAGCAGCCAAGTCCGGGGGCTTGGTCAGCCCCAGCATTTT. Encoded protein: CASSQVRGLGQPQHF.

There are a few counts of this clonotype. The CDR3 carries no conserved terminal phenylalanine or tryptophan, so it likely arises from a read error. The chain recombines TRBV29-1 with TRBJ2-3; D is ambiguous. Trimming shortened V by 6 bases and J by 0 bases, and 13 bases separated the two germline ends. Germline assignment: CDR1 SQVTM and CDR2 ANQGSEA. This CDR3 comprises 14 residues. CDR3 loop: CSVHRAESTDTQYL. The CDR3 DNA reads TGCAGCGTCCACCGCGCGGAGAGCACAGATACGCAGTATCTT.

This clonotype has a count of ten or more. The chain couples TRBV18 to TRBJ2-4; no firm D call. The CDR3 contains 15 residues. V dropped 0 bases and J dropped 7 bases, with 13 bases sitting between them. Germline V gene lookup returns CDR1 KGHSH and CDR2 LQKENI. This CDR3 reads CASSPPSVGQNIQYF. In nucleotides, the CDR3 is TGTGCCAGCTCACCACCTTCGGTCGGGCAGAACATTCAGTACTTC. The variable domain in full, with the rest retrieved from reference TRBV18 and TRBJ2-4, is NAGVMQNPRHLVRRRGQEARLRCSPMKGHSHVYWYRQLPEEGLKFMVYLQKENIIDESGMPKERFSAEFPKEGPSILRIQQVVRGDSAAYFCASSPPSVGQNIQYFGAGTRLSVL.

This clonotype was seen ten or more times. The chain links TRBV11-2 to TRBJ1-1; D is undetermined. This CDR3 contains 16 residues. The V end was cut by 0 bases, the J end by 4 bases, with 15 bases between. Per the germline V gene, CDR1 is SGHAT and CDR2 is FQNNGV. CDR3 in amino acids: CASSLDTRRSSTEAFF. For the CDR3, the DNA is TGTGCCAGCAGCTTAGATACGAGGAGGTCCAGCACTGAAGCTTTCTTT.

The genes are TRBV15 and TRBJ2-1; 9 bases agree with TRBD1. In germline, CDR1 is LNHNV, CDR2 YYDKDF (reference sequence). J gave up 3 bases and V 6 bases, and 12 bases lay outside the gene matches. There are 17 residues in the CDR3. The CDR3 region is CATSQRRDRDNYNEQFF. CDR3 nucleotide sequence: TGTGCCACCAGTCAAAGGAGGGACAGGGACAACTACAATGAGCAGTTCTTC.

This clonotype was picked up many times. The chain combines TRBV20-1 with TRBJ2-7; 8 nucleotides agree with TRBD2. J was trimmed by 4 bases and V by 3 bases; bases with no gene match: 8. Germline-derived CDR1 and CDR2 are DFQATT and SNEGSKA (reference sequence). This CDR3 has 14 amino acids. CDR3 amino acids: CSASGASGRYEQYF. CDR3 bases: TGCAGTGCTAGTGGGGCTAGCGGGCGGTACGAGCAGTACTTC.

This clonotype was counted many times. The chain links TRBV6-5 to TRBJ1-2; D is perhaps TRBD1 (5 bases). Germline V gives CDR1 MNHEY, CDR2 SVGAGI. V lost 2 bases to trimming and J lost 3 bases, with 13 bases between them. This CDR3 is built from 15 residues. For the CDR3, the DNA is TGTGCCAGCAGTTACCGTAGGGGATTGGACTATGGCTACACCTTC. Its protein is CASSYRRGLDYGYTF.

V gene TRBV5-6 combines with J gene TRBJ2-7; the D gene could be TRBD1 or TRBD2 (6 bases each). The V and J ends lost 3 bases and 3 bases respectively, with 10 bases between them. CDR3 length: 13 residues. Germline V gene sequence: CDR1 SGHDT, CDR2 YYEEEE. The chain's CDR3 is CASSWGDIYEQYF. CDR3 nucleotides: TGTGCCAGCAGCTGGGGGGACATCTACGAGCAGTACTTC.

This chain uses TRBV29-1 with TRBJ1-2; D is undetermined. V was shortened by 1 base and J by 3 bases, with 12 bases between the two germline ends. Germline CDR1 and CDR2: SQVTM and ANQGSEA. The CDR3 has 14 residues. CDR3 protein: CSVEGERGDYGYTF. The CDR3 DNA reads TGCAGCGTTGAAGGGGAACGGGGAGACTATGGCTACACCTTC.

This clonotype was found many times. The V call is TRBV6-6, the J call TRBJ1-6; D is ambiguous. V shed 0 bases and J shed 9 bases, with 6 bases lying between them. Germline assignment: CDR1 MNHNY and CDR2 SVGAGI (reference sequence). The CDR3 totals 13 residues. CDR3 loop: CASSYSAASPLHF. In DNA form, the CDR3 reads TGTGCCAGCAGTTACTCTGCAGCTTCACCCCTCCACTTT.

At least ten counts were recorded for this clonotype. The V gene is TRBV3-1, the J gene TRBJ2-5; D might be TRBD2 (6 bases). V lost 3 bases, J lost 2 bases, and 16 bases lay in between. Looked up from germline, CDR1 is LGHDT and CDR2 is YNNKEL (reference sequence). There are 16 residues in the CDR3. DNA for the CDR3: TGTGCCAGCAGCCAGGGGACTTACCGCACGCAAGAGACCCAGTACTTC. Its translation: CASSQGTYRTQETQYF.

This clonotype was detected only a few times. This sequence joins TRBV5-1 and TRBJ2-5; 9 bases are shared with TRBD1. Germline CDR1 reads SGHRS; CDR2 reads YFSETQ. The CDR3 extends over 16 amino acids. V lost 0 bases to trimming and J lost 5 bases; unmatched junction nucleotides: 8. The CDR3 bases are TGCGCCAGCAGCTTGGGGCCTCGGACAGGGGTCGAGACCCAGTACTTC. It translates to CASSLGPRTGVETQYF.

The V gene is TRBV5-6, the J gene TRBJ1-2, with D possibly matching TRBD1 (5 bases). CDR1 and CDR2 from the germline V gene are SGHDT and YYEEEE. The CDR3 length is 11 residues. Deletions cut 4 bases from V and 8 bases from J, with 9 bases between. The CDR3 region is CASSRGRGYTF. The CDR3 nucleotides are TGTGCCAGCAGCCGGGGACGGGGCTACACCTTC.

At least ten counts were recorded for this clonotype. This chain connects TRBV3-1 to TRBJ1-5, with a weak D call TRBD1 (5 bases). CDR3 length equals 14 residues. CDR1 and CDR2 (germline): LGHDT, YNNKEL (reference sequence). V was cut by 4 bases and J by 0 bases, with 7 bases left in between. CDR3 bases: TGTGCCAGCAGCCGACAGCTTAGCAATCAGCCCCAGCATTTT. Its translation: CASSRQLSNQPQHF.

In its sample, this clonotype was seen a few times. This sequence joins TRBV4-3 and TRBJ2-4; either TRBD1 or TRBD2 may supply D (5 bases each). The V end was cut by 2 bases, the J end by 2 bases, with 13 bases between. The CDR3 consists of 16 residues. In germline, CDR1 is LGHNA, CDR2 YSLEER. CDR3 coding DNA: TGCGCCAGCAGCCAAAGGGACCTAGATACCAAAAACATTCAGTACTTC. It specifies CASSQRDLDTKNIQYF.

This sequence joins TRBV19 and TRBJ2-7, with TRBD2 matching 8 bases. The germline V gene has CDR1 LNHDA and CDR2 SQIVND (reference sequence). The CDR3 sequence is 15 residues long. V shed 5 bases and J 4 bases; nucleotides not matched to a gene: 10. CDR3 DNA: TGTGCCAGTAGTGCCAGGGGACTAGGAGCTTACGAGCAGTACTTC. Protein product: CASSARGLGAYEQYF.

Turning to this clonotype: One base away lies a much larger clone, so this may be a sequencing read error. The chain employs TRBV20-1 and TRBJ2-1; D could derive from TRBD1 or TRBD2 (5 bases each). Near its end, the DNA agrees better with TRBJ2-7, so the J call may be wrong. Germline V gene sequence: CDR1 DFQATT, CDR2 SNEGSKA (reference sequence). The CDR3 length is 15 residues. CDR3 sequence reads: CSAPEGRISYNEQYF. Written as DNA, the CDR3 is TGCAGTGCTCCCGAGGGGCGGATCTCCTACAATGAGCAGTACTTC.

This clonotype was detected many times. The rearrangement uses TRBV7-2 and TRBJ2-1, with D possibly being TRBD2 (5 bases). V lost 1 base, J lost 5 bases, and 12 bases lay in between. The germline gives CDR1 SGHTA, CDR2 FQGNSA. This CDR3 is 15 amino acids long. CDR3 amino acids: CASSLGGKKHNEQFF. CDR3 DNA: TGTGCCAGCAGCTTAGGAGGGAAGAAGCACAATGAGCAGTTCTTC. The full variable domain, rest sourced from reference TRBV7-2 and TRBJ2-1, is GAGVSQSPSNKVTEKGKDVELRCDPISGHTALYWYRQSLGQGLEFLIYFQGNSAPDKSGLPSDRFSAERTGGSVSTLTIQRTQQEDSAVYLCASSLGGKKHNEQFFGPGTRLTVL.

The DNA for the CDR3 is TGTGCCAGCAGCGTCAGGGAGTTCCTCCCCCCAGATACGCAGTATTTT. Its protein product is CASSVREFLPPDTQYF. V usage is TRBV9 and J usage is TRBJ2-3; D may be TRBD1 or TRBD2 (5 bases each). Germline assignment: CDR1 SGDLS and CDR2 YYNGEE. There are 16 residues in the CDR3. V lost 2 bases to trimming and J lost 4 bases, with 17 bases between them. The full variable domain, rest sourced from reference TRBV9 and TRBJ2-3, is DSGVTQTPKHLITATGQRVTLRCSPRSGDLSVYWYQQSLDQGLQFLIQYYNGEERAKGNILERFSAQQFPDLHSELNLSSLELGDSALYFCASSVREFLPPDTQYFGPGTRLTVL.

This rearrangement joins TRBV7-2 to TRBJ2-1; possible D gene TRBD2, 6 bases. CDR3 length equals 18 residues. Trimming removed 2 bases from V and 0 bases from J, with 17 bases in between. Germline V CDR1 and CDR2: SGHTA, FQGNSA. The CDR3 sequence is CASSLFWGGQSSYNEQFF. The CDR3 nucleotides are TGTGCCAGCAGCTTATTTTGGGGAGGTCAGAGCTCCTACAATGAGCAGTTCTTC.

This chain connects TRBV27 to TRBJ1-5; D may be TRBD1 (5 bases). V gave up 2 bases and J gave up 4 bases, with 12 bases separating them. Looked up from germline, CDR1 is MNHEY and CDR2 is SMNVEV (reference sequence). The CDR3 totals 15 residues. CDR3 protein: CASSLVAGGNQPQHF. In DNA form, the CDR3 reads TGTGCCAGCAGTTTAGTCGCCGGGGGGAATCAGCCCCAGCATTTT.